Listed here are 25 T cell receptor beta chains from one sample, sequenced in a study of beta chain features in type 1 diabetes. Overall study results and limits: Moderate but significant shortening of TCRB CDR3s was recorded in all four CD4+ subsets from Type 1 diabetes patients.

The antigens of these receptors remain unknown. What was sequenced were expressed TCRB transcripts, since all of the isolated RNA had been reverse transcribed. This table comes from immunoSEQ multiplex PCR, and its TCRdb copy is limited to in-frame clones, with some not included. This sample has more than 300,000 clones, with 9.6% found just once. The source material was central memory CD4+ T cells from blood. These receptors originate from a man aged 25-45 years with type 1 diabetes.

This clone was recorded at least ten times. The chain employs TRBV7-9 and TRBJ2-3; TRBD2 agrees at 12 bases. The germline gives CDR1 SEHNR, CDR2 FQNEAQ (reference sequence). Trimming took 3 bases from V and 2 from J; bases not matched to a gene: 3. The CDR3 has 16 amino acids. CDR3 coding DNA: TGTGCCAGCAGCTTCGGACTAGCGGGACCCACAGATACGCAGTATTTT. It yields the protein CASSFGLAGPTDTQYF.

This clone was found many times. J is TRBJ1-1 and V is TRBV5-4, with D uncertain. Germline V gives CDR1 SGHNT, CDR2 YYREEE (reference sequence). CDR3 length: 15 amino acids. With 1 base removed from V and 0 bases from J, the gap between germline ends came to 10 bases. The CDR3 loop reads CASSLYSAMNTEAFF. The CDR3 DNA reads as TGTGCCAGCAGCTTGTATTCAGCTATGAACACTGAAGCTTTCTTT.

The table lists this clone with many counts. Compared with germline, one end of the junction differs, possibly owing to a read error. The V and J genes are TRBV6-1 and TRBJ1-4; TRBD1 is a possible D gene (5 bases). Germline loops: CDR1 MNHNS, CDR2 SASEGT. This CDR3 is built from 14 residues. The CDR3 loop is CASSEISLGPVAVF. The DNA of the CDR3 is TGTGCCAGCAGTGAAATATCTCTGGGGCCGGTCGCGGTTTTT.

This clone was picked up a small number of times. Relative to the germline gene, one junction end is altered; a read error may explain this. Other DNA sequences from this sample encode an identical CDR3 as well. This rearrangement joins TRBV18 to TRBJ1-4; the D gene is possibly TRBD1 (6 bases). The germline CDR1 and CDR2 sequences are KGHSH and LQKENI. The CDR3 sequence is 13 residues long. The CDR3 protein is CASSRTENEKLFF. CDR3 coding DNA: TGTGCCAGCTCACGGACAGAGAATGAGAAACTGTTTTTT.

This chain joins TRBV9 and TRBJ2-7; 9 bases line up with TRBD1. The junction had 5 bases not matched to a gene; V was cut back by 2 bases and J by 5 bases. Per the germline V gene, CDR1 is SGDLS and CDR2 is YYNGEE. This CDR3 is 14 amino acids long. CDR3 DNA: TGTGCCAGCAGCGTCGGGACAGGGTTTGACGAGCAGTACTTC. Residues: CASSVGTGFDEQYF.

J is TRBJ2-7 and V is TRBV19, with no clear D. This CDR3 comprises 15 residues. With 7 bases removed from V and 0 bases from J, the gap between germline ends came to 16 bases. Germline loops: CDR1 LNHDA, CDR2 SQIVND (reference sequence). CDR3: CASTAPRTVSYEQYF. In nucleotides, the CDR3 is TGTGCCAGTACCGCCCCTCGTACAGTCTCCTACGAGCAGTACTTC.

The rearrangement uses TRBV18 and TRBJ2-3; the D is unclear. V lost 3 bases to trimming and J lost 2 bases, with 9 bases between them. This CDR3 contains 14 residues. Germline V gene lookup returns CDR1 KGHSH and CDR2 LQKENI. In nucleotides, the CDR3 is TGTGCCAGCTCACCTGACGGGCACACAGATACGCAGTATTTT. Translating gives CASSPDGHTDTQYF.

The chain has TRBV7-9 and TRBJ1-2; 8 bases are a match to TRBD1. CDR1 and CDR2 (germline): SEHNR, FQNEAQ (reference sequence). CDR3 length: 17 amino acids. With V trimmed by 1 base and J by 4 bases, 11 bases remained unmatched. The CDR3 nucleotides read TGTGCCAGCAGCTTAGGGACCGGACAGGGAACCCTCTATGGCTACACCTTC. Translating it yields CASSLGTGQGTLYGYTF. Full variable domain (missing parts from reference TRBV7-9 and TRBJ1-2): DTGVSQNPRHKITKRGQNVTFRCDPISEHNRLYWYRQTLGQGPEFLTYFQNEAQLEKSRLLSDRFSAERPKGSFSTLEIQRTEQGDSAMYLCASSLGTGQGTLYGYTFGSGTRLTVV.

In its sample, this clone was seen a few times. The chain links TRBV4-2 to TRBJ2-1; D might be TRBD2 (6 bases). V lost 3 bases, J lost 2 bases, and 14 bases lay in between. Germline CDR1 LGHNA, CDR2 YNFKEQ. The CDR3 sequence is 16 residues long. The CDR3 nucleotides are TGTGCCAGCAGCCAGTCCGCTAGCGATGCCTACAATGAGCAGTTCTTC. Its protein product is CASSQSASDAYNEQFF.

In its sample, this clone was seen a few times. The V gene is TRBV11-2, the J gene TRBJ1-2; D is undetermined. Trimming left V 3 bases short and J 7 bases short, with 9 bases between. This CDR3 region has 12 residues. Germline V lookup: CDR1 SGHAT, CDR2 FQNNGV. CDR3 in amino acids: CASSFQTGGYTF. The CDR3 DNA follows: TGTGCCAGCAGCTTCCAGACTGGTGGCTACACCTTC.

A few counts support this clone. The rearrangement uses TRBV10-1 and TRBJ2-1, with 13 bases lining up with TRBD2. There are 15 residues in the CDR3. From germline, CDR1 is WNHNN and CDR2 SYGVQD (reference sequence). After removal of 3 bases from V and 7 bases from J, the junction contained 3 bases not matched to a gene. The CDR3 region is CASSELAGGQNEQFF. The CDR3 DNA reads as TGCGCCAGCAGTGAACTAGCGGGAGGGCAAAATGAGCAGTTCTTC.

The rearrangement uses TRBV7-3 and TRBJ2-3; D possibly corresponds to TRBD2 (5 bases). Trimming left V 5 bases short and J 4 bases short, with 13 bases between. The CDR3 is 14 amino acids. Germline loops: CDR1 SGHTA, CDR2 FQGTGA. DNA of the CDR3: TGTGCCAGCAGCGCGGGTGGGGTTCCAGATACGCAGTATTTT. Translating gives CASSAGGVPDTQYF.

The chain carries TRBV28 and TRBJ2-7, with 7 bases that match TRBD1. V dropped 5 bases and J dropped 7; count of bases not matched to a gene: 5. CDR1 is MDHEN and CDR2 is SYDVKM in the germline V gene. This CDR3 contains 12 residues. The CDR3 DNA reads TGTGCCAGCAGTAAGGGGGCGCGGGAGCAGTACTTC. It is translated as CASSKGAREQYF.

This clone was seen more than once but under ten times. The CDR3 loop is CAWKYNSNEKLFF. The CDR3 region has the DNA TGTGCCTGGAAATACAACAGTAATGAAAAACTGTTTTTT. This sequence joins TRBV30 and TRBJ1-4; D unclear. V lost 4 bases, J lost 4 bases, and 10 bases lay in between. The CDR3 covers 13 residues. Germline CDR1 is GTSNPN and CDR2 is SVGIG (reference sequence).

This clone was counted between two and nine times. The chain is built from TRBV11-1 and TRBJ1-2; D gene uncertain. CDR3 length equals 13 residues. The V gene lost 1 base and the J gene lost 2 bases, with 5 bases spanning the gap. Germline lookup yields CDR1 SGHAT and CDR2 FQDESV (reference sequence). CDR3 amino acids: CASSLGENYGYTF. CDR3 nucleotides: TGTGCCAGCAGCTTAGGCGAGAACTATGGCTACACCTTC.

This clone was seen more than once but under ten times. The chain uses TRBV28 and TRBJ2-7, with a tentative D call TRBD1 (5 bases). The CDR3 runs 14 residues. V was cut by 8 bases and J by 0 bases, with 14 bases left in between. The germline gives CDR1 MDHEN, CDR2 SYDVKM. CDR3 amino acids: CASVTAASSYEQYF. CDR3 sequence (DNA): TGTGCCAGCGTGACAGCCGCTAGCTCCTACGAGCAGTACTTC.

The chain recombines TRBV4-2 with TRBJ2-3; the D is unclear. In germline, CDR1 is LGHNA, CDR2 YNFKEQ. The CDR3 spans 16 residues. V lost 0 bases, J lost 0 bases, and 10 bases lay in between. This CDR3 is CASSQEGGSSTDTQYF. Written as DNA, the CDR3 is TGTGCCAGCAGCCAAGAAGGCGGCAGCAGCACAGATACGCAGTATTTT.

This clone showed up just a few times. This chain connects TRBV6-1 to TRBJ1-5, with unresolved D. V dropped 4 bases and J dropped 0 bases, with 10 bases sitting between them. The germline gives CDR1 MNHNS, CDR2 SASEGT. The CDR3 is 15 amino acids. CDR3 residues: CASSVIDYSNQPQHF. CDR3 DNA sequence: TGTGCCAGCAGTGTAATAGATTATAGCAATCAGCCCCAGCATTTT.

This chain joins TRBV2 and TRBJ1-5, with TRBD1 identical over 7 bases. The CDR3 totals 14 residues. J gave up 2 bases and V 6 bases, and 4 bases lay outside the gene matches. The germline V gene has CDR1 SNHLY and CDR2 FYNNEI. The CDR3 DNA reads TGTGCCAGCAGCTTCGGACAGGGCAATCAGCCCCAGCATTTT. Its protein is CASSFGQGNQPQHF. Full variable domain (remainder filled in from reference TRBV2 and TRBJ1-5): EPEVTQTPSHQVTQMGQEVILRCVPISNHLYFYWYRQILGQKVEFLVSFYNNEISEKSEIFDDQFSVERPDGSNFTLKIRSTKLEDSAMYFCASSFGQGNQPQHFGDGTRLSIL.

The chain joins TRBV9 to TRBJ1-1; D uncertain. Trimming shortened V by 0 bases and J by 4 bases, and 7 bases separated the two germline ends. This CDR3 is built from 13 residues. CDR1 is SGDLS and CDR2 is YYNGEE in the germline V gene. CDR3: CASSVGQATEAFF. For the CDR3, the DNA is TGTGCCAGCAGCGTAGGGCAGGCCACTGAAGCTTTCTTT.

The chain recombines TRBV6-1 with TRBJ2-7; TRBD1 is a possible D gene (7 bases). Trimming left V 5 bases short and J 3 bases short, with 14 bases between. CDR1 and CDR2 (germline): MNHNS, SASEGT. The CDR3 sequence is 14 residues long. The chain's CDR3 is CASSLQGTGYEQYF. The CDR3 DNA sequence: TGTGCCAGCAGTCTACAGGGGACTGGCTACGAGCAGTACTTC.

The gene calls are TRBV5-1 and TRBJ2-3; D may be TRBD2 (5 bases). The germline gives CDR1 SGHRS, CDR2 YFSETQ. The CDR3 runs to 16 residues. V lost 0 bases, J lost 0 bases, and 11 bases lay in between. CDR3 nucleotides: TGCGCCAGCAGCTTGGCCGGGGATTCTAGCACAGATACGCAGTATTTT. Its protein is CASSLAGDSSTDTQYF. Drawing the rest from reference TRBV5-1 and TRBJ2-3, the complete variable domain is KAGVTQTPRYLIKTRGQQVTLSCSPISGHRSVSWYQQTPGQGLQFLFEYFSETQRNKGNFPGRFSGRQFSNSRSEMNVSTLELGDSALYLCASSLAGDSSTDTQYFGPGTRLTVL.

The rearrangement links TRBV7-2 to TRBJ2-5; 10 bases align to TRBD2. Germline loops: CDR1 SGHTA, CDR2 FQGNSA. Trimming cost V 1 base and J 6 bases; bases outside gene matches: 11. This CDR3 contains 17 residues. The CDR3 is CASSLERAASGRKTQYF. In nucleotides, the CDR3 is TGTGCCAGCAGCTTAGAAAGGGCGGCTAGCGGGAGAAAGACCCAGTACTTC.

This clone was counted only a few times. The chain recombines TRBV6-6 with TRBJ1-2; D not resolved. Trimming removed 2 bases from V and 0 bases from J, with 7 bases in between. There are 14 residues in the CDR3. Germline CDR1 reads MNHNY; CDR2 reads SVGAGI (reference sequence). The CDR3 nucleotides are TGTGCCAGCAGTTACGCGAGAGCTAACTATGGCTACACCTTC. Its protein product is CASSYARANYGYTF.

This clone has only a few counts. This chain's CDR3 is CSVDGPNSGTDTQYF. DNA for the CDR3: TGCAGCGTTGACGGCCCTAACTCCGGCACAGATACGCAGTATTTT. The chain is built from TRBV29-1 and TRBJ2-3; no reliable D call. The germline CDR1 and CDR2 sequences are SQVTM and ANQGSEA. V was shortened by 3 bases and J by 1 base, with 14 bases between the two germline ends. The CDR3 sequence is 15 residues long.